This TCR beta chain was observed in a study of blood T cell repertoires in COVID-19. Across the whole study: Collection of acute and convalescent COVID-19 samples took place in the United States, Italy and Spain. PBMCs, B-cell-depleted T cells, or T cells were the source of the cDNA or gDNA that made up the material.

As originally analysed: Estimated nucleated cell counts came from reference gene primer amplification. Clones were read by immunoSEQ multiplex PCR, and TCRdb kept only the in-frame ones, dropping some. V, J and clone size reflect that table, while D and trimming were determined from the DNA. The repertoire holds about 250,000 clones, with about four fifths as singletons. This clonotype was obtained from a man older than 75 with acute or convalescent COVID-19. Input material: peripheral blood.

CDR3: CAWSASGEQYF. Written as DNA, the CDR3 is TGTGCCTGGAGTGCTAGCGGCGAGCAGTACTTC. The chain joins TRBV30 to TRBJ2-7, with 7 bases that match TRBD2. V shed 1 base, J shed 6 bases, and the junction held 0 bases outside the gene matches. The CDR3 is 11 residues long. Germline V gene data show CDR1 as GTSNPN and CDR2 as SVGIG (reference sequence).